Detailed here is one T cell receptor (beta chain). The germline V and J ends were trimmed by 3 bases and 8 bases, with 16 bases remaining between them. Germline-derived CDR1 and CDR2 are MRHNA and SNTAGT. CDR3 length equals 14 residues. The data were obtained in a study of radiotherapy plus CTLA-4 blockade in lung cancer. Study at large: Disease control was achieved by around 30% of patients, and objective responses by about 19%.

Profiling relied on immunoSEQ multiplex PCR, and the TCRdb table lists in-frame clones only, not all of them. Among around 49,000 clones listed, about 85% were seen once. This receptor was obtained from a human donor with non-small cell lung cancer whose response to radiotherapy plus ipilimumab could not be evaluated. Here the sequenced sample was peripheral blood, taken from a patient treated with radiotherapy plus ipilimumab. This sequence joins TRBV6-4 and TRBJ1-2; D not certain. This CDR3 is CASSEQEGLGGYTF. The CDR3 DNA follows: TGTGCCAGCAGTGAGCAAGAGGGCCTCGGGGGCTACACCTTC.